The 8 T cell receptor beta chains presented below share a single source sample, sequenced in a study of breast tumors, draining lymph nodes, adjacent tissues. TCRdb re-called the multiplex PCR reads through MiXCR, storing one row per CDR3 protein. This table has 100,000 or so distinct CDR3 sequences, over 20% appearing once. Breast cancer patients provided tissue from their axillary draining lymph nodes. Sequenced input: axillary lymph node tissue. The receptor set was obtained from a female donor with breast cancer. Some clones in this sample may be carry-over from other donors' samples.

The chain couples TRBV6-5 to TRBJ1-1, with 8 nucleotides matching TRBD1. V shed 0 bases and J 3 bases; nucleotides not matched to a gene: 15. Per germline, CDR1 MNHEY and CDR2 SVGAGI. CDR3 length: 19 residues. The CDR3 DNA reads as TGTGCCAGCAGTTACTCGAAAGCCGGGACAGGTAACGAGGACACTGAAGCTTTCTTT. The encoded protein is CASSYSKAGTGNEDTEAFF.

This clonotype has ten or more counts. The chain joins TRBV20-1 to TRBJ1-2; 7 bases fit TRBD1. Germline trimming cut 5 bases from V and 7 bases from J; bases unmatched to any gene: 13. The CDR3 runs to 14 residues. Germline V gene lookup returns CDR1 DFQATT and CDR2 SNEGSKA (reference sequence). The CDR3 protein is CSALEIDRAIGYTF. CDR3 nucleotides: TGCAGTGCTCTCGAAATAGACAGGGCGATTGGCTACACCTTC.

The sample holds many counts of this clonotype. The chain carries TRBV5-1 and TRBJ2-7, with D possibly TRBD1 on 6 matching bases. CDR3 size: 15 residues. Germline assignment: CDR1 SGHRS and CDR2 YFSETQ. Between the trimmed V and J ends, which lost 2 bases and 0 bases, there was a span of 12 bases. The CDR3 loop reads CASSFSGAYSYEQYF. In DNA form, the CDR3 reads TGCGCCAGCAGCTTTTCAGGGGCCTACTCCTACGAGCAGTACTTC.

This clonotype has at least ten counts. The V and J genes are TRBV20-1 and TRBJ2-7; 8 nucleotides align to TRBD1. Germline loops: CDR1 DFQATT, CDR2 SNEGSKA (reference sequence). There are 17 residues in the CDR3. The junction had 13 bases not matched to a gene; V was cut back by 1 base and J by 2 bases. The CDR3 region is CSARARDRPGIAYEQYF. CDR3 nucleotide sequence: TGCAGTGCTAGAGCCCGGGACAGGCCGGGAATCGCCTACGAGCAGTACTTC.

This clonotype was seen many times. The chain joins TRBV19 to TRBJ2-3; a weak D match, TRBD2 (5 bases). The CDR3 consists of 14 residues. CDR1 LNHDA and CDR2 SQIVND come from the germline V gene (reference sequence). V dropped 5 bases and J dropped 0 bases, with 9 bases sitting between them. The CDR3 sequence: CASSYRGSTDTQYF. The CDR3 DNA reads as TGTGCCAGTAGTTACCGAGGGAGCACAGATACGCAGTATTTT.

This clonotype was seen more than once but under ten times. The CDR3 DNA follows: TGTGCCAGCAGCCAAGTGGCGCGTACCGGGGAGCTGTTTTTT. Amino acid sequence: CASSQVARTGELFF. This chain uses TRBV3-1 with TRBJ2-2, with D unclear. The germline V gene has CDR1 LGHDT and CDR2 YNNKEL (reference sequence). The germline V and J ends were trimmed by 1 base and 5 bases, with 8 bases remaining between them. The CDR3 spans 14 residues.

There are many counts of this clonotype. The chain recombines TRBV5-1 with TRBJ2-3, with D maybe TRBD2 (6 bases). Trimming shortened V by 3 bases and J by 2 bases, and 7 bases separated the two germline ends. The CDR3 spans 13 residues. CDR1 SGHRS and CDR2 YFSETQ come from the germline V gene. The CDR3: CASSWTTTDTQYF. The CDR3 coding sequence is TGCGCCAGCAGCTGGACTACCACAGATACGCAGTATTTT. Full variable domain (rest looked up from reference TRBV5-1 and TRBJ2-3): KAGVTQTPRYLIKTRGQQVTLSCSPISGHRSVSWYQQTPGQGLQFLFEYFSETQRNKGNFPGRFSGRQFSNSRSEMNVSTLELGDSALYLCASSWTTTDTQYFGPGTRLTVL.

The chain carries TRBV18 and TRBJ1-6, with TRBD1 matching 8 bases. Losses at the gene ends were 2 bases for V and 9 bases for J; bases not matched to a gene: 6. The CDR3 has 15 amino acids. Germline values: CDR1 KGHSH, CDR2 LQKENI. The chain's CDR3 is CASSPGQGPSSPLHF. The CDR3 DNA reads as TGTGCCAGCTCACCAGGACAGGGCCCTAGTTCACCCCTCCACTTT.